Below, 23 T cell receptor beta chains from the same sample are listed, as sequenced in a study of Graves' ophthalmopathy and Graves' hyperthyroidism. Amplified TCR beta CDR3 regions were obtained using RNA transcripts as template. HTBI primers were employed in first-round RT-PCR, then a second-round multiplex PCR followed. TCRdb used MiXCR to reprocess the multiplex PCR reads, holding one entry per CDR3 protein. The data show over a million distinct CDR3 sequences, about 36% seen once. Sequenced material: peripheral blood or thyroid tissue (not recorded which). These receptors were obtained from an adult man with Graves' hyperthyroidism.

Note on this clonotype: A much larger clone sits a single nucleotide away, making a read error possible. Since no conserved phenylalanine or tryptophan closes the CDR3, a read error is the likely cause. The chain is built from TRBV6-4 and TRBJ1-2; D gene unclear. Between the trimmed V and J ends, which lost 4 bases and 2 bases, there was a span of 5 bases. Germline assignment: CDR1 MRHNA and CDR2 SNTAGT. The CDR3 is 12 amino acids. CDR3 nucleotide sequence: TGTGCCAGCAGTGGTTGGAACTATGGCTACACCCTC. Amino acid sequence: CASSGWNYGYTL.

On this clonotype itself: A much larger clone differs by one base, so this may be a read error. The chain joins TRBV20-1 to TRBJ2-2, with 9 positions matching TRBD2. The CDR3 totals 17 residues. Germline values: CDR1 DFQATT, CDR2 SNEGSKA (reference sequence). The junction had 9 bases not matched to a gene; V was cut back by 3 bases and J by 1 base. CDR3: CSASDPIAGVNTGELFF. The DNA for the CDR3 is TGCAGTGCTAGCGATCCCATAGCGGGAGTGAACACCGGGGAGCTGTTTTTT.

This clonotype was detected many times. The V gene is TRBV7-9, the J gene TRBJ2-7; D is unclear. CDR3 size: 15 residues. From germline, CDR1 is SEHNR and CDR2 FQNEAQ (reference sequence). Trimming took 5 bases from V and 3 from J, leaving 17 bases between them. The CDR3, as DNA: TGTGCCAGCAGCCCGCCGGCAGTTCTGGGCTACGAGCAGTACTTC. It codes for CASSPPAVLGYEQYF.

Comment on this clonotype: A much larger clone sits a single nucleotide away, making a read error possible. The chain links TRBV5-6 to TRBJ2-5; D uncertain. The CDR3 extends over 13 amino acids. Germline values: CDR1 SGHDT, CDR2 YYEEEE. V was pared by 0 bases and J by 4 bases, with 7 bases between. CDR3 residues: CASSLAMGETQYF. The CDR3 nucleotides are TGTGCCAGCAGCTTGGCTATGGGAGAGACCCAGTACTTC.

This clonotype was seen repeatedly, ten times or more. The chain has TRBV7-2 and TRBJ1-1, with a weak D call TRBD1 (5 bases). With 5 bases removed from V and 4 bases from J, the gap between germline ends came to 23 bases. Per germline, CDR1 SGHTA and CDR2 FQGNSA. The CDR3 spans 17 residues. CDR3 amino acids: CASSLLTTWGGSTEAFF. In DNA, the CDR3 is TGTGCCAGCAGCCTCCTCACGACCTGGGGGGGGAGCACTGAAGCTTTCTTT.

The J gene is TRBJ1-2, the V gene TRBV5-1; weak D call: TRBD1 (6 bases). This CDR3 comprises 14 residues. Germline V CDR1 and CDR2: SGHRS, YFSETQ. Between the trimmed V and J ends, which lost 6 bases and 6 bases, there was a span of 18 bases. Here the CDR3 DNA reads TGCGCCAGCACCTCGAGGGGGGGCGAGAATGGCTACACCTTC. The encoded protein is CASTSRGGENGYTF.

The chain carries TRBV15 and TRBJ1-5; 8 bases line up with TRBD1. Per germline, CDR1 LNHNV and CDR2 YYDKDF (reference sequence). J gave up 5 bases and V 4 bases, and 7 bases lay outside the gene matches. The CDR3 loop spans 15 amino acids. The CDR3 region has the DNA TGTGCCACCAGCATCAACAGGGGGAATTATCAGCCCCAGCATTTT. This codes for CATSINRGNYQPQHF. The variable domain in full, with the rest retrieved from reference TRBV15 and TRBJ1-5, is DAMVIQNPRYQVTQFGKPVTLSCSQTLNHNVMYWYQQKSSQAPKLLFHYYDKDFNNEADTPDNFQSRRPNTSFCFLDIRSPGLGDTAMYLCATSINRGNYQPQHFGDGTRLSIL.

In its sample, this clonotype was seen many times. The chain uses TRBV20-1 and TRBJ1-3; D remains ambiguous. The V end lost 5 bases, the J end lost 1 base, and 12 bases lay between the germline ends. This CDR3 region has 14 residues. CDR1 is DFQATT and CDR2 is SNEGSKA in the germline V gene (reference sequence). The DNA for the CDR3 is TGCAGTGCTGTATATCCCCGGTCTGGAAACACCATATATTTT. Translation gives CSAVYPRSGNTIYF.

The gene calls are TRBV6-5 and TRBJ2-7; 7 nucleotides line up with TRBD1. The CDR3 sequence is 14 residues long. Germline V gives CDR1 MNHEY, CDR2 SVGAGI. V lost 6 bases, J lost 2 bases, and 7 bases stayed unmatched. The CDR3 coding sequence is TGTGCCAGCAGGACAGGGTTCCGAACCTACGAGCAGTACTTC. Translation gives CASRTGFRTYEQYF.

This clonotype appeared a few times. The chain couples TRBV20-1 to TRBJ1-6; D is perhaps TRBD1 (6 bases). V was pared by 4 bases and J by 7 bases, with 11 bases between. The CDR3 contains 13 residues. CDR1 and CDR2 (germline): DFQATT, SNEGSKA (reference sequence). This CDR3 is CSANTGMNSPLHF. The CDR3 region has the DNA TGCAGTGCTAACACAGGGATGAATTCACCCCTCCACTTT.

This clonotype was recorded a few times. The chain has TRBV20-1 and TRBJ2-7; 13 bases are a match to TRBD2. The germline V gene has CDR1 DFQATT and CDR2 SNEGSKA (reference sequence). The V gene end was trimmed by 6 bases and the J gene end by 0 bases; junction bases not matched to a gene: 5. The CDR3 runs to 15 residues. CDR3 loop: CSARTSGSLSYEQYF. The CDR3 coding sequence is TGCAGTGCAAGGACTAGCGGGAGTCTCTCCTACGAGCAGTACTTC.

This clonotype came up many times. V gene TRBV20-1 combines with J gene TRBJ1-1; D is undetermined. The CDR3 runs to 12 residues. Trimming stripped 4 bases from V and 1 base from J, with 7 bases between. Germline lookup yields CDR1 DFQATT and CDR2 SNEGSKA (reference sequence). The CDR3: CSAMRPNTEAFF. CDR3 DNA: TGCAGTGCTATGAGGCCGAACACTGAAGCTTTCTTT.

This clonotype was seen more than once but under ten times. DNA of the CDR3: TGTGCCAGCAGCTTAGTGGTTTTAGGGCGATCATCCGGATTTGAAGCTTTCTTT. It translates to CASSLVVLGRSSGFEAFF. The chain links TRBV7-2 to TRBJ1-1, with unresolved D. This CDR3 contains 18 residues. V dropped 1 base and J dropped 7 bases, with 25 bases sitting between them. CDR1 and CDR2 from the germline V gene are SGHTA and FQGNSA.

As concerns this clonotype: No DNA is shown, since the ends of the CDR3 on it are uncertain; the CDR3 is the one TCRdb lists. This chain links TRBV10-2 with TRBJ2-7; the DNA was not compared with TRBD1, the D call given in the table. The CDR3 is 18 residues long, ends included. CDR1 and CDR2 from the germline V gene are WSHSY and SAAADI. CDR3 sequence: CACSARVDGAGASYEQYF.

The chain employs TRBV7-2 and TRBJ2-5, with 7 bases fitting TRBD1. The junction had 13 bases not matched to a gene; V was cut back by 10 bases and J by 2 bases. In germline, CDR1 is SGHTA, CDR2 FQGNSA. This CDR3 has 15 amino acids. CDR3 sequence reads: CAIRIRGQPQETQYF. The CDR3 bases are TGTGCCATCCGGATAAGGGGACAGCCTCAAGAGACCCAGTACTTC.

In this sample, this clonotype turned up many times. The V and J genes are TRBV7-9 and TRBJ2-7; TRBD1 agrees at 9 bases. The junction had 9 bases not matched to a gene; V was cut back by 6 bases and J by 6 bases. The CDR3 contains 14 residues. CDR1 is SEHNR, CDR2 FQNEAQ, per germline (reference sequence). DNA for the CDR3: TGTGCCAGCAGAAAACAGGGGGCGCATACCGAGCAGTACTTC. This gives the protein CASRKQGAHTEQYF.

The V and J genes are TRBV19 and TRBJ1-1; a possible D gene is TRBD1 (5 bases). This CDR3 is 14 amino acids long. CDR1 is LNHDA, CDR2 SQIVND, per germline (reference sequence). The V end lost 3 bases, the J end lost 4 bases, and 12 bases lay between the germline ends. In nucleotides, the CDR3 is TGTGCCAGTAGTATCAGCGGGACGGGCACTGAAGCTTTCTTT. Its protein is CASSISGTGTEAFF.

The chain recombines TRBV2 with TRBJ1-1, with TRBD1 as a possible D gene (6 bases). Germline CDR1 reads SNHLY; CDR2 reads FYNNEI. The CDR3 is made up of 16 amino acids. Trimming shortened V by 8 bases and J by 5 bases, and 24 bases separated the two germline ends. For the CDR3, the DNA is TGTGCCAGCCGGAAGGGACATTATTATCCCAGGACTGAAGCTTTCTTT. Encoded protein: CASRKGHYYPRTEAFF.

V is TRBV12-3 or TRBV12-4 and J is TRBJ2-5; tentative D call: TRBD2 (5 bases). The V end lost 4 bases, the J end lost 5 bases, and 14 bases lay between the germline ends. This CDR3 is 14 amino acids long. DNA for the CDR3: TGTGCCAGCAGTTCGGGGAGAATGGCGGAGACCCAGTACTTC. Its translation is CASSSGRMAETQYF.

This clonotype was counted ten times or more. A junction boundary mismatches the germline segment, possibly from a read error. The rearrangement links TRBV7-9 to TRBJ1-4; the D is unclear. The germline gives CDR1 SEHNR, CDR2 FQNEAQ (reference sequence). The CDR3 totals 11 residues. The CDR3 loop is CASSLNGKLFF. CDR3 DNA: TGTGCCAGCAGCCTCAATGGAAAACTGTTTTTT.

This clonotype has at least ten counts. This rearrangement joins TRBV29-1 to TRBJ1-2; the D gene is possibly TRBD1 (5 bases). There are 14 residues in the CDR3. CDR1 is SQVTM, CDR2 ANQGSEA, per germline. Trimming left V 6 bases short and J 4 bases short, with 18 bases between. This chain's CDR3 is CSVPWRGSGYGYTF. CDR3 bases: TGCAGCGTCCCATGGAGGGGCAGCGGCTATGGCTACACCTTC.

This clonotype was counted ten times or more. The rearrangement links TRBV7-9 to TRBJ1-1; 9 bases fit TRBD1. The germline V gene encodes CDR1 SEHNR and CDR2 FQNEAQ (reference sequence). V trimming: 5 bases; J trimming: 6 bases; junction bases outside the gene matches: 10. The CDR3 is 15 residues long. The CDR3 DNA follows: TGTGCCAGCAGCCGCGGTTCACAGGGGGCTTCTGAAGCTTTCTTT. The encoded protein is CASSRGSQGASEAFF.

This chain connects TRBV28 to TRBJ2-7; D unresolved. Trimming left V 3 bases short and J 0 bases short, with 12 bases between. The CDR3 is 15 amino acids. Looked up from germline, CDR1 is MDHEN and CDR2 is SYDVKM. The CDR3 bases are TGTGCCAGCAGTTTCCCAGAGTCTCACTCCTACGAGCAGTACTTC. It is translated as CASSFPESHSYEQYF.